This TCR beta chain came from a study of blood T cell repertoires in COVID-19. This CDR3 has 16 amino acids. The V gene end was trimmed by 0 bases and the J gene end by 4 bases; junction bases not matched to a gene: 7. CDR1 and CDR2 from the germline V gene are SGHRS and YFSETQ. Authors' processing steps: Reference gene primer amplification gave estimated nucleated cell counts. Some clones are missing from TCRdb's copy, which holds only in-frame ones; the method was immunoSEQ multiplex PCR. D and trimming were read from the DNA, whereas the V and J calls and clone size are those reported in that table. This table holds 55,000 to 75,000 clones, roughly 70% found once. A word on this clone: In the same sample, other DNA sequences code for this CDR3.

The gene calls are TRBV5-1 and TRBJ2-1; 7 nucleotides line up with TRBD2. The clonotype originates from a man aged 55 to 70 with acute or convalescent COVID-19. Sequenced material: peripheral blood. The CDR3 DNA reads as TGCGCCAGCAGCTTGGTACCGCTAGCGGAATACAATGAGCAGTTCTTC. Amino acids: CASSLVPLAEYNEQFF.